The rows below give T cell receptor beta chains drawn from one sample of a study of cytomegalovirus exposure and HLA in healthy donors. Using immunoSEQ multiplex PCR, the repertoire was profiled, and TCRdb retains in-frame clones only, with some absent. This sample has about 260,000 clones, with approximately 84% found just once. Material for sequencing was PBMCs. The source is a middle-aged woman in good health and CMV-seropositive. Each CDR3 is given with its conserved first and last residue. Each record gives: CDR3 DNA, CDR3 protein, clone size, V gene, D gene, J gene. A D gene is named only where the DNA matches it firmly. Rows give clone size only sometimes, using once, few, many, or a class for an expanded clone.

TGCAGCGTGTACGGACAGGGGGAATTGCGAACCGGAGCTTTCTTT | CSVYGQGELRTGAFF | once | TRBV29-1 | TRBD1 | TRBJ1-1
TGTGCCTGGAGTAAAGGTTTGGACTCTTGGGAAGGCGGGGAGCTGTTTTTT | CAWSKGLDSWEGGELFF | few | TRBV30 | NA | TRBJ2-2
TGTGCCAGTAGACGGACAGTGGATATTACTGAAGCTTTCTTT | CASRRTVDITEAFF | NA | TRBV19 | NA | TRBJ1-1
TGCAGCGTAAATCCGGGAAGCTACAATGAGCAGTTCTTC | CSVNPGSYNEQFF | NA | TRBV29-1 | NA | TRBJ2-1
TGTGCCAGCAGCTCAGGGTACAATGAGCAGTTCTTC | CASSSGYNEQFF | few | TRBV6-6 | NA | TRBJ2-1
TGTGCCAGTAGCCTACAGGGATGGAACACCGGGGAGCTGTTTTTT | CASSLQGWNTGELFF | NA | TRBV19 | NA | TRBJ2-2
TGTGCCACCAGAGGAGCGGGCCAGGGCTACGGAAACACCATATATTTT | CATRGAGQGYGNTIYF | once | TRBV2 | NA | TRBJ1-3
TGTGCCAGCAGCCGCCTGACAGGGCCCTACACTGAAGCTTTCTTT | CASSRLTGPYTEAFF | NA | TRBV14 | TRBD1 | TRBJ1-1
TGTGCCAGCAGCTTGAGCATCGCCGGGAGTAGCTCCTACGAGCAGTACTTC | CASSLSIAGSSSYEQYF | NA | TRBV7-2 | NA | TRBJ2-7
TGTGCCAGCAGTTCCCCTTACAAAAACACCCACGAGCAGTACTTC | CASSSPYKNTHEQYF | NA | TRBV28 | NA | TRBJ2-7
TGTGCCAGCTCACCACCGGGCCCCCCTAATCAGCCCCAGCATTTT | CASSPPGPPNQPQHF | once | TRBV18 | NA | TRBJ1-5
TGTGCCAGCAGCTTGAAGGGAGGTAACGAAAAACTGTTTTTT | CASSLKGGNEKLFF | once | TRBV7-8 | NA | TRBJ1-4
TGTGCCAGCAGTTACCGGACAGGGGGCACAGATACGCAGTATTTT | CASSYRTGGTDTQYF | once | TRBV27 | TRBD1 | TRBJ2-3
TGTGCCAGCAAGACTAGTCTAGCGAGCACAGATACGCAGTATTTT | CASKTSLASTDTQYF | NA | TRBV28 | NA | TRBJ2-3
TGTGCCGCAGACCGGGACAGCGAAGAGACCCAGTACTTC | CAADRDSEETQYF | NA | TRBV30 | TRBD1 | TRBJ2-5
TGTGCCAGCAGCTTTAGCCCCCAGGGGTCTGAAGCTTTCTTT | CASSFSPQGSEAFF | once | TRBV7-3 | NA | TRBJ1-1
TGTGCCAGCAGCTCGGGACTAGCAAGGCCAGATACGCAGTATTTT | CASSSGLARPDTQYF | NA | TRBV5-4 | TRBD2 | TRBJ2-3
TGTGCCGCACGGACGGGGGGTAACACTGAAGCTTTCTTT | CAARTGGNTEAFF | NA | TRBV6-6 | NA | TRBJ1-1
TGTGCCAGTAGTACCGAGCTCAGAGACTCACCCAACTATGGCTACACCTTC | CASSTELRDSPNYGYTF | NA | TRBV19 | NA | TRBJ1-2
TGTGCCAGCAGCTTATTAGTGGAGCAGTACTTC | CASSLLVEQYF | NA | TRBV11-2 | NA | TRBJ2-7
TGTGCCAGCAGAAACCCTGGGAGCTCCTATAATTCACCCCTCCACTTT | CASRNPGSSYNSPLHF | NA | TRBV28 | NA | TRBJ1-6
TGCAGCGGGAGGGGGGGGGCTTGGGGGAACACTGAAGCTTTCTTT | CSGRGGAWGNTEAFF | once | TRBV29-1 | NA | TRBJ1-1
TGTGCCAGCAGTTTAGGGGGGGCCAATGAAAAACTGTTTTTT | CASSLGGANEKLFF | NA | TRBV28 | NA | TRBJ1-4
TGTGCCAGCAGCCTCGGGCGGGAGTTCCGTACAGATACGCAGTATTTT | CASSLGREFRTDTQYF | NA | TRBV9 | TRBD2 | TRBJ2-3
TGTGCCAGCAGCCAAGGTGGGAGGGATACCCAGTACTTC | CASSQGGRDTQYF | NA | TRBV4-2 | TRBD2 | TRBJ2-5
TGTGCCAGCAGCTCGGAGGGCTCTGGGAACACCATATATTTT | CASSSEGSGNTIYF | NA | TRBV7-9 | NA | TRBJ1-3
TGTGCCAGCAGCTTAGAAGATGCGTCCTACAATGAGCAGTTCTTC | CASSLEDASYNEQFF | NA | TRBV11-3 | NA | TRBJ2-1
TGTGCCAGCAGCAACAGGGGACCCTCTGGAAACACCATATATTTT | CASSNRGPSGNTIYF | NA | TRBV13 | TRBD1 | TRBJ1-3
TGTGCCAGCAGCTCAGCCCCCCCGACGGCGGGGCCTTTGGGAAATGAGCAGTTCTTC | CASSSAPPTAGPLGNEQFF | NA | TRBV7-3 | NA | TRBJ2-1
TGTGCCAGCAGCCGAGACACGAACACTGAAGCTTTCTTT | CASSRDTNTEAFF | NA | TRBV6-6 | NA | TRBJ1-1
TGTGCCAGCAGTTCACGTGGAGGCAAAAACATTCAGTACTTC | CASSSRGGKNIQYF | once | TRBV28 | NA | TRBJ2-4
TGCGCCAGCACCCCAGGTCGACAAGAGACCCAGTACTTC | CASTPGRQETQYF | NA | TRBV5-1 | NA | TRBJ2-5